The sequence of this TCR beta chain was determined in a study of blood T cells in healthy people across ages. This clonotype was seen just once. Combining a sample-barcoded 5' primer with a J-beta primer mix, a second PCR ran for about 7 to 12 cycles. TCRdb independently ran MiXCR on the 5' RACE reads; one entry per CDR3 protein. Here the sample spans approximately 690,000 distinct CDR3 sequences, approximately 59% being singletons. Germline V gene data show CDR1 as SGHRS and CDR2 as YFSETQ. The CDR3 has 14 amino acids. V dropped 6 bases and J dropped 4; count of bases not matched to a gene: 7. Sequencing was done on a sample of blood. The chain recombines TRBV5-1 with TRBJ2-7; TRBD1 agrees at 10 bases. The clonotype originates from a man aged 55 to 69 in good health. In DNA form, the CDR3 reads TGCGCCAGCACGCCGACGGACAGGGGGTACGAGCAGTACTTC. Its translation: CASTPTDRGYEQYF.